One and the same sample provided the 26 T cell receptor beta chains below, sequenced in a study of blood T cell repertoires in COVID-19. Clones were sequenced by immunoSEQ multiplex PCR, and TCRdb holds only the in-frame ones, with some missing. The sample carries around 55,000 clones, about 93% recorded once. Sequenced sample: peripheral blood. The receptors come from a human donor with active COVID-19. The donor label of this sample is uncertain.

The V gene is TRBV19, the J gene TRBJ1-5, with 8 bases that match TRBD1. Germline trimming cut 1 base from V and 1 base from J; bases unmatched to any gene: 6. This CDR3 has 17 amino acids. CDR1 is LNHDA, CDR2 SQIVND, per germline (reference sequence). The CDR3, as DNA: TGTGCCAGTAGTATAGGGACAGGGAAGGGCAGCAATCAGCCCCAGCATTTT. Encoded protein: CASSIGTGKGSNQPQHF. Full variable domain (missing parts from reference TRBV19 and TRBJ1-5): DGGITQSPKYLFRKEGQNVTLSCEQNLNHDAMYWYRQDPGQGLRLIYYSQIVNDFQKGDIAEGYSVSREKKESFPLTVTSAQKNPTAFYLCASSIGTGKGSNQPQHFGDGTRLSIL.

The chain joins TRBV4-2 to TRBJ2-2, with 7 positions matching TRBD1. CDR3 size: 17 residues. Per germline, CDR1 LGHNA and CDR2 YNFKEQ. V was clipped by 1 base and J by 0 bases; unmatched bases: 5. The CDR3 protein is CASSQGDSTANTGELFF. Written as DNA, the CDR3 is TGTGCCAGCAGCCAAGGGGACAGCACCGCGAACACCGGGGAGCTGTTTTTT.

The chain joins TRBV21-1 to TRBJ2-1; the table's D call TRBD2 went unverified against the DNA. TRBV21-1 is deemed a pseudogene. CDR3 size: 13 residues. In DNA form, the CDR3 reads TGTCCTCCGCGGCGGGAGTCCTACAATGAGCAGTTCTTC. It is translated as CPPRRESYNEQFF.

The CDR3 region has the DNA TGTGCCAGCAGTTACGGGGCGGGGGGAAACACCATATATTTT. Protein: CASSYGAGGNTIYF. The gene calls are TRBV6-6 and TRBJ1-3; possibly TRBD1 for D (5 bases). Germline V gene lookup returns CDR1 MNHNY and CDR2 SVGAGI (reference sequence). The CDR3 runs 14 residues. V lost 2 bases and J lost 4, with 9 bases in between.

The J gene is TRBJ2-7, the V gene TRBV27; the match to TRBD2 covers 9 bases. The ends lost 1 base at V and 3 bases at J; junction bases unmatched: 7. The germline V gene has CDR1 MNHEY and CDR2 SMNVEV (reference sequence). CDR3 length: 16 residues. This CDR3 is CASSLYGTSRFYEQYV. The DNA of the CDR3 is TGTGCCAGCAGTTTATACGGGACTAGCCGTTTCTACGAGCAGTACGTC.

The chain is built from TRBV24-1 and TRBJ2-1; the match to TRBD2 covers 12 bases. The CDR3 contains 19 residues. Germline assignment: CDR1 KGHDR and CDR2 SFDVKD. V lost 4 bases to trimming and J lost 0 bases; unmatched junction nucleotides: 9. CDR3 bases: TGTGCCACCAGTGAAGGTCTACTAGCGGGAGGTAGCTCCTACAATGAGCAGTTCTTC. This codes for CATSEGLLAGGSSYNEQFF.

The chain uses TRBV2 and TRBJ2-7, with D possibly being TRBD1 (5 bases). With 2 bases removed from V and 7 bases from J, the gap between germline ends came to 15 bases. The germline V gene encodes CDR1 SNHLY and CDR2 FYNNEI. The CDR3 is made up of 14 amino acids. The CDR3 region has the DNA TGTGCCAGCAGTGAAACAGGCCGGCCTCTGGAGCAGTACTTC. This codes for CASSETGRPLEQYF.

This chain uses TRBV11-2 with TRBJ2-5; 12 bases are a match to TRBD1. The CDR3 is 17 amino acids. From germline, CDR1 is SGHAT and CDR2 FQNNGV. Germline trimming cut 1 base from V and 1 base from J; bases unmatched to any gene: 4. CDR3 loop: CASSLGGQGAPQETQYF. The CDR3 nucleotides read TGTGCCAGCAGCTTAGGGGGACAGGGGGCTCCCCAAGAGACCCAGTACTTC.

Remarks on this clone: The junction shows a germline mismatch at one end, possibly a read error. J is TRBJ2-7 and V is TRBV28, with 7 bases that match TRBD1. CDR3 size: 16 residues. CDR1 is MDHEN and CDR2 is SYDVKM in the germline V gene. The CDR3 loop reads CASSLSPRQGSYEQYF. In DNA form, the CDR3 reads TGTGCCAGCAGCTTATCCCCGAGACAGGGATCCTACGAGCAGTACTTC.

The rearrangement uses TRBV19 and TRBJ1-5; D might be TRBD1 (5 bases). Trimming shortened V by 7 bases and J by 0 bases, and 13 bases separated the two germline ends. The length of the CDR3 is 15 residues. Per germline, CDR1 LNHDA and CDR2 SQIVND (reference sequence). CDR3 sequence reads: CASKGWGDSNQPQHF. CDR3 in DNA: TGTGCCAGTAAGGGTTGGGGGGATAGCAATCAGCCCCAGCATTTT.

The J gene is TRBJ1-2, the V gene TRBV19; D is uncertain. V shed 3 bases and J shed 0 bases, with 8 bases lying between them. The germline gives CDR1 LNHDA, CDR2 SQIVND (reference sequence). There are 14 residues in the CDR3. DNA of the CDR3: TGTGCCAGTAGTATTGGCAGATCTAACTATGGCTACACCTTC. Translated: CASSIGRSNYGYTF. Together with reference TRBV19 and TRBJ1-2, the CDR3 gives the full variable domain: DGGITQSPKYLFRKEGQNVTLSCEQNLNHDAMYWYRQDPGQGLRLIYYSQIVNDFQKGDIAEGYSVSREKKESFPLTVTSAQKNPTAFYLCASSIGRSNYGYTFGSGTRLTVV.

This rearrangement joins TRBV9 to TRBJ2-2; D is perhaps TRBD2 (5 bases). Deletions cut 0 bases from V and 7 bases from J, with 13 bases between. CDR1 is SGDLS and CDR2 is YYNGEE in the germline V gene. The CDR3 is 15 residues long. This chain's CDR3 is CASSVGGLANGELFF. In DNA form, the CDR3 reads TGTGCCAGCAGCGTAGGGGGTCTAGCAAACGGGGAGCTGTTTTTT.

The chain links TRBV11-2 to TRBJ1-6, with 10 bases lining up with TRBD1. J gave up 1 base and V 0 bases, and 6 bases lay outside the gene matches. Germline V gives CDR1 SGHAT, CDR2 FQNNGV. This CDR3 region has 19 residues. CDR3 amino acids: CASSLETGGRWSYNSPLHF. The CDR3 DNA sequence: TGTGCCAGCAGCTTAGAGACAGGGGGCCGTTGGTCCTATAATTCACCCCTCCACTTT. The complete variable domain, with remaining parts taken from reference TRBV11-2 and TRBJ1-6, reads EAGVAQSPRYKIIEKRQSVAFWCNPISGHATLYWYQQILGQGPKLLIQFQNNGVVDDSQLPKDRFSAERLKGVDSTLKIQPAKLEDSAVYLCASSLETGGRWSYNSPLHFGNGTRLTVT.

This chain links TRBV27 with TRBJ2-7; D might be TRBD1 (7 bases). The ends were cut back, 3 bases at V and 3 bases at J, with 15 bases in the middle. This CDR3 region has 15 residues. Germline lookup yields CDR1 MNHEY and CDR2 SMNVEV (reference sequence). The CDR3 region is CASSFSGQVNYEQYF. The CDR3, as DNA: TGTGCCAGCAGTTTTAGCGGACAGGTGAACTACGAGCAGTACTTC.

V is TRBV5-1 and J is TRBJ2-3, with D hard to call. Germline CDR1 reads SGHRS; CDR2 reads YFSETQ. This CDR3 has 15 amino acids. Deletions cut 0 bases from V and 0 bases from J, with 8 bases between. CDR3 region: CASSLEQISTDTQYF. DNA for the CDR3: TGCGCCAGCAGCTTGGAACAGATTAGCACAGATACGCAGTATTTT. The full variable domain, completed using reference TRBV5-1 and TRBJ2-3, is KAGVTQTPRYLIKTRGQQVTLSCSPISGHRSVSWYQQTPGQGLQFLFEYFSETQRNKGNFPGRFSGRQFSNSRSEMNVSTLELGDSALYLCASSLEQISTDTQYFGPGTRLTVL.

This chain connects TRBV10-3 to TRBJ2-5; TRBD2 matches at 8 bases. Germline-derived CDR1 and CDR2 are ENHRY and SYGVKD. J was trimmed by 3 bases and V by 2 bases; bases with no gene match: 2. The CDR3 spans 14 residues. CDR3 sequence (DNA): TGTGCCATCAGTGAGCGGGGGGGTAAAGAGACCCAGTACTTC. Protein sequence: CAISERGGKETQYF.

The chain is built from TRBV6-5 and TRBJ1-3; the D is unclear. This CDR3 region has 12 residues. Germline V gene sequence: CDR1 MNHEY, CDR2 SVGAGI. V gave up 9 bases and J gave up 0 bases, with 6 bases separating them. The CDR3 reads CASVSSGNTIYF. The CDR3 DNA is TGTGCCAGTGTGAGCTCTGGAAACACCATATATTTT.

The chain is built from TRBV30 and TRBJ2-7, with TRBD2 matching 11 bases. J lost 3 bases, V lost 4 bases, and 8 bases had no gene match. Germline assignment: CDR1 GTSNPN and CDR2 SVGIG (reference sequence). The CDR3 sequence is 15 residues long. CDR3 region: CAWMRLAGGYYEQYF. The CDR3 nucleotides read TGTGCCTGGATGAGGCTAGCGGGAGGCTACTACGAGCAGTACTTC.

The CDR3 sequence: CAWSVTRGYTF. The CDR3 DNA follows: TGTGCCTGGAGCGTTACCAGAGGCTACACCTTC. The V call is TRBV30, the J call TRBJ1-2; D gene uncertain. Per germline, CDR1 GTSNPN and CDR2 SVGIG (reference sequence). CDR3 length: 11 amino acids. Trimming left V 3 bases short and J 8 bases short, with 10 bases between.

The genes are TRBV5-6 and TRBJ1-6; weak D call: TRBD1 (5 bases). The CDR3 is made up of 17 amino acids. Between the trimmed V and J ends, which lost 0 bases and 4 bases, there was a span of 14 bases. CDR1 is SGHDT and CDR2 is YYEEEE in the germline V gene. The CDR3 protein is CASSLEKTDNYNSPLHF. The CDR3 DNA sequence: TGTGCCAGCAGCTTGGAGAAGACAGATAATTATAATTCACCCCTCCACTTT.

This clone was picked up one time. The J gene is TRBJ1-4, the V gene TRBV2; 8 bases line up with TRBD1. The junction had 3 bases not matched to a gene; V was cut back by 3 bases and J by 3 bases. Germline V lookup: CDR1 SNHLY, CDR2 FYNNEI. The CDR3 runs 15 residues. The CDR3 spells CASSETGDPNEKLFF. As DNA, the CDR3 is TGTGCCAGCAGTGAGACAGGGGATCCTAATGAAAAACTGTTTTTT.

Regarding this clone: The same CDR3 arises from other DNA sequences in this sample as well. The chain has TRBV28 and TRBJ2-1, with D unresolved. There are 12 residues in the CDR3. CDR1 is MDHEN, CDR2 SYDVKM, per germline. Trimming cost V 1 base and J 4 bases, with 2 bases left between them. The CDR3 is CASSLSYNEQFF. The CDR3 region has the DNA TGTGCCAGCAGTTTATCATACAATGAGCAGTTCTTC.

This clone occurred a few times. The chain employs TRBV7-3 and TRBJ1-3, with TRBD1 as a possible D gene (6 bases). This CDR3 is built from 14 residues. Germline V gene data show CDR1 as SGHTA and CDR2 as FQGTGA. Trimming removed 5 bases at V and 4 bases at J, with 12 bases between. CDR3 nucleotide sequence: TGTGCCAGCAGCGTCGGGGGGCGCGGAAACACCATATATTTT. It codes for CASSVGGRGNTIYF. Supplemented by reference TRBV7-3 and TRBJ1-3, the full variable domain reads GAGVSQTPSNKVTEKGKYVELRCDPISGHTALYWYRQSLGQGPEFLIYFQGTGAADDSGLPNDRFFAVRPEGSVSTLKIQRTERGDSAVYLCASSVGGRGNTIYFGEGSWLTVV.

This clone is a singleton in its sample. This rearrangement joins TRBV7-9 to TRBJ2-6; 9 bases are shared with TRBD1. J lost 4 bases, V lost 10 bases, and 5 bases had no gene match. Germline V gene data show CDR1 as SEHNR and CDR2 as FQNEAQ (reference sequence). The CDR3 has 14 amino acids. The CDR3 loop is CATDRGTGANVLTF. In nucleotides, the CDR3 is TGTGCCACCGACAGGGGGACCGGGGCCAACGTCCTGACTTTC. Supplemented by reference TRBV7-9 and TRBJ2-6, the full variable domain reads DTGVSQNPRHKITKRGQNVTFRCDPISEHNRLYWYRQTLGQGPEFLTYFQNEAQLEKSRLLSDRFSAERPKGSFSTLEIQRTEQGDSAMYLCATDRGTGANVLTFGAGSRLTVL.

The V and J genes are TRBV5-1 and TRBJ2-1; tentative D call: TRBD2 (6 bases). Germline CDR1 reads SGHRS; CDR2 reads YFSETQ. CDR3 size: 12 residues. Trimming removed 6 bases at V and 9 bases at J, with 13 bases between. CDR3 nucleotide sequence: TGCGCCAGCAAGGAGGGGCAGGGTGAGCAGTTCTTC. Translated, it gives CASKEGQGEQFF.

This clone was observed a single time. This chain links TRBV27 with TRBJ2-7, with D perhaps matching TRBD1 (6 bases). This CDR3 contains 13 residues. V was trimmed by 6 bases and J by 6 bases, leaving 15 bases between them. From germline, CDR1 is MNHEY and CDR2 SMNVEV (reference sequence). CDR3 sequence (DNA): TGTGCCAGCAGCCCAATTACAGGGCGCGAGCAGTACGTC. Encoded protein: CASSPITGREQYV.